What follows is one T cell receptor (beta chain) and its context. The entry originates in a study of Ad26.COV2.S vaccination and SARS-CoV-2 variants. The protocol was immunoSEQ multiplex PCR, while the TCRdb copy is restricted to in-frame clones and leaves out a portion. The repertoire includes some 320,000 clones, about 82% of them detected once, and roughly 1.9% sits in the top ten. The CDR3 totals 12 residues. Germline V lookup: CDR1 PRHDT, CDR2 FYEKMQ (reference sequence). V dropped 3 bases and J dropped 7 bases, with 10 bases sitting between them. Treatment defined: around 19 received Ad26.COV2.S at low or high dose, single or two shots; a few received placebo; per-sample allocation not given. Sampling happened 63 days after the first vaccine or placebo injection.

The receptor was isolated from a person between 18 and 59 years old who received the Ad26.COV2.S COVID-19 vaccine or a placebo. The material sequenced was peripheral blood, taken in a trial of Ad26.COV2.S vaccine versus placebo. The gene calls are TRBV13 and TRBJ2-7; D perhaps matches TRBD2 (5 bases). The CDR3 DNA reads TGTGCCAGCAGCTTCTACCGGGGTGAGCAGTACTTC. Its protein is CASSFYRGEQYF.